This entry is about one TCR beta chain. This sample was taken from a study of control samples from healthy donors and cancer patients. Profiled with immunoSEQ multiplex PCR; TCRdb holds only in-frame clones, not every one. Of around 80,000 clones detected, 91% appear once; the ten largest clones hold around 17%. The sequence was collected from a man aged 50 to 60 in good health. Sequencing was carried out using blood.

CDR3 nucleotides: TGCGCCAGCAGCCAAGATTCACGGTCAGGGGAGGGGGAGCTGTTTTTT. It codes for CASSQDSRSGEGELFF. The V gene is TRBV4-3, the J gene TRBJ2-2; possibly TRBD1 for D (6 bases). This CDR3 is 16 amino acids long. Deletions cut 0 bases from V and 8 bases from J, with 16 bases between. Germline V CDR1 and CDR2: LGHNA, YSLEER.